These T cell receptor beta chains were read from a single sample in a study of blood T cell repertoires in COVID-19. Profiling relied on immunoSEQ multiplex PCR, and the TCRdb table lists in-frame clones only, not all of them. The sample gives approximately 250,000 clones, roughly 86% of which show up once; approximately 10% is in the top ten. The source material was peripheral blood. These receptors were obtained from a middle-aged man with active or convalescent COVID-19. The CDR3 runs from the conserved cysteine through the conserved F or W. D genes are given only for firm matches. Not every row has a clone size; where given, it reads once, few, many or a size class.

clone size,V gene,J gene,D gene,CDR3 DNA,CDR3 protein
many,TRBV2,TRBJ2-7,.,TGTGCCACCGAGACAGGCGGGTACGAGCAGTACTTC,CATETGGYEQYF
.,TRBV24-1,TRBJ2-1,TRBD1,TGTGCCACCAGTGACGCGACAGGGTCCAATGAGCAGTTCTTC,CATSDATGSNEQFF
.,TRBV5-4,TRBJ1-5,TRBD1,TGTGCCAGCAGCTTGGCCCCGGACAGGGGGCTTTTTCAGCCCCAGCATTTT,CASSLAPDRGLFQPQHF
.,TRBV6-1,TRBJ1-1,.,TGTGCCAGCAGACCCCAGGGAGGTGCGAACACTGAAGCTTTCTTT,CASRPQGGANTEAFF
.,TRBV29-1,TRBJ1-2,.,TGCAGCGTTGAGGCGGAGAGCTATGGCTACACCTTC,CSVEAESYGYTF
.,TRBV5-5,TRBJ2-2,.,TGTGCCAGCAGCTTGGCGGGAGGGGAGCTGTTTTTT,CASSLAGGELFF
.,TRBV11-3,TRBJ2-3,TRBD2,TGTGCCAGCAGCTTAGATCCAGCGGGGGGAAACACAGATACGCAGTATTTT,CASSLDPAGGNTDTQYF
.,TRBV6-5,TRBJ1-1,.,TGTGCCAGCAGTTACTCTCAGGCAATGAACACTGAAGCTTTCTTT,CASSYSQAMNTEAFF
.,TRBV7-9,TRBJ1-1,.,TGTGCCAGCAGCCCCACGACAGTCATGAACACTGAAGCTTTCTTT,CASSPTTVMNTEAFF
.,TRBV13,TRBJ1-1,TRBD1,TGTGCCAGCAGCTTAGGGGACAGGGGGACTGAAGCTTTCTTT,CASSLGDRGTEAFF
.,TRBV19,TRBJ2-7,TRBD2,TGTGCCAGTAGTTCAAAGCGGGGGGCCTACGAGCAGTACTTC,CASSSKRGAYEQYF
.,TRBV4-1,TRBJ1-2,.,TGCGCCAGCAGCCAAGAAATCCCAGTCTCGAACTATGGCTACACCTTC,CASSQEIPVSNYGYTF
.,TRBV11-3,TRBJ2-3,TRBD2,TGTGCCAGCAGCTTAGGTATGAGCGGGGGCACAGATACGCAGTATTTT,CASSLGMSGGTDTQYF
.,TRBV21-1,TRBJ2-3,.,TGTGCCAGCAGCAAAGTTTCATTAGCGGCACTAATTCTCACAGATACGCAGTATTTT,CASSKVSLAALILTDTQYF
.,TRBV7-5,TRBJ2-3,.,TGTGTCAGAAGCTTAACGTCAAGCGGGGGGGTCCATACGCAGTATTTT,CVRSLTSSGGVHTQYF
.,TRBV24-1,TRBJ2-1,.,TGTGCCACCAGTGATCCGGGGACAGGTCGGGGGGATGAGCAGTTCTTC,CATSDPGTGRGDEQFF
once,TRBV5-1,TRBJ2-1,.,TGCGCCAGCAGCCCGACCCAGGGAATTGGGTACAATGAGCAGTTCTTC,CASSPTQGIGYNEQFF
.,TRBV14,TRBJ1-3,.,TGTGCCAGCAGCCGGGACTCGACTTACTCTGGAAACACCATATATTTT,CASSRDSTYSGNTIYF
.,TRBV2,TRBJ2-1,TRBD1,TGTGCCAGCAGTGACCCCGGGACAGTAATTCAGTTCTTC,CASSDPGTVIQFF
.,TRBV21-1,TRBJ1-2,.,TGTGCCAGCAGCAAATTTGGGAGTCCGGGCTATGGCTACACCTTC,CASSKFGSPGYGYTF
once,TRBV2,TRBJ2-7,.,TGTGCCAGCAGTGTGGATCAGGGTTCCATCGGTCACGAGCAGTACTTC,CASSVDQGSIGHEQYF
few,TRBV6-6,TRBJ1-5,.,TGTGCCAGCAGTTACTCGATCGAACTTGCCCAGCATTTT,CASSYSIELAQHF
.,TRBV7-9,TRBJ1-3,.,TGTGCCAGCCACCGGGGGGACACCATATATTTT,CASHRGDTIYF
.,TRBV5-6,TRBJ2-5,.,TGTGCCAGCAGCTTGAGTGGTGTAGCAGAAGAAGAGACCCAGTACTTC,CASSLSGVAEEETQYF
.,TRBV11-3,TRBJ2-1,TRBD2,TGTGCCAGCAGCCCCCTCGGGGTGGGAGGGACCCAAGGCAATGAGCAGTTCTTC,CASSPLGVGGTQGNEQFF
.,TRBV27,TRBJ2-1,.,TGTGCCAGCAAGGTATTAGCGGATATCTACAATGAGCAGTTCTTC,CASKVLADIYNEQFF
few,TRBV18,TRBJ1-1,.,TGTGCCAGCTCACCAAGTATGGGGGACTCGTACACTGAAGCTTTCTTT,CASSPSMGDSYTEAFF
.,TRBV19,TRBJ1-5,.,TGTGCCAGTAGCACCAGAGACTGGCAGCCCCAGCATTTT,CASSTRDWQPQHF
.,TRBV5-1,TRBJ2-7,TRBD2,TGCGCCAGCAGCAGAACTAGCGGAGGCTCCTACGAGCAGTACTTC,CASSRTSGGSYEQYF
.,TRBV6-5,TRBJ2-2,.,TGTGCCAGCAGTTACCAAAGACAGTACACCGGGGAGCTGTTTTTT,CASSYQRQYTGELFF
.,TRBV28,TRBJ2-1,TRBD1,TGTGCCAGCAGGGGGGAGACAGGGGCCTACAATGAGCAGTTCTTC,CASRGETGAYNEQFF
.,TRBV15,TRBJ2-1,TRBD1,TGTGCCACCAGCAGAGGGGGACAGGGGGCAGCCAGGTTCTTC,CATSRGGQGAARFF
.,TRBV4-2,TRBJ2-3,.,TGTGCCAGCAGCCAAGACAGGGTTTCTGATACGCAGTATTTT,CASSQDRVSDTQYF
.,TRBV7-5,TRBJ2-7,.,TGTGTCAGGTGCGGGCCGAAGGCCTACGAGCAGTACTTC,CVRCGPKAYEQYF
.,TRBV5-5,TRBJ1-5,.,TGTGCCAGCAGCCGGGCGGCCGGAGGTCAGCCCCAGCATTTT,CASSRAAGGQPQHF
.,TRBV29-1,TRBJ2-1,.,TGCAGCGTTGAAGATCAGGGTGGGACACGGTTGGACTCCTACAATGAGCAGTTCTTC,CSVEDQGGTRLDSYNEQFF
.,TRBV23-1,TRBJ1-5,TRBD1,TGCGCCAGCAGTCAAGCGGACAGGGCTCAGCCCCAGCATTTT,CASSQADRAQPQHF
once,TRBV2,TRBJ1-5,.,TGTGCCAGCAGCTCCGGGACACGTAATCAGCCCCAGCATTTT,CASSSGTRNQPQHF
.,TRBV5-6,TRBJ2-3,TRBD2,TGTGCCAGCAGCTCGGGACTAGCGGACATCACAGATACGCAGTATTTT,CASSSGLADITDTQYF
few,TRBV3-1/TRBV3-2,TRBJ1-5,TRBD1,TGTGCCAGCAGCCTAGGACAGGGCTTAGATCAGCCCCAGCATTTT,CASSLGQGLDQPQHF
.,TRBV30,TRBJ1-5,.,TGTGCCTGGAGTGACCCCGGAGGGCCCCAGCATTTT,CAWSDPGGPQHF
once,TRBV10-2,TRBJ1-4,.,TGCGCCACCCTGGCGGGGGGCAGGGAAAAACTGTTTTTT,CATLAGGREKLFF
.,TRBV24-1,TRBJ1-2,.,TGTGCCACCAGTGAGTCAGGGCGCAACTATGGCTACACCTTC,CATSESGRNYGYTF
.,TRBV6-5,TRBJ1-2,.,TGTGCCAGCAGCGACGCGCGGCGGGGCGCCTATGGCTACACCTTC,CASSDARRGAYGYTF
.,TRBV13,TRBJ2-3,.,TGTGCCAGCAGCGCAAGACAGAACACAGATACGCAGTATTTT,CASSARQNTDTQYF
.,TRBV6-5,TRBJ2-3,TRBD2,TGTGCCAGCAGTTCCATGGGGACTACGGATACGCAGTATTTT,CASSSMGTTDTQYF
.,TRBV10-3,TRBJ1-2,.,TGTGCCGTCTTACCCGGGACTTCAATAGGCTACACCTTC,CAVLPGTSIGYTF
few,TRBV19,TRBJ1-1,TRBD1,TGTGCCAGTAGTATTAAGGGGGGACAGGGGAACACTGAAGCTTTCTTT,CASSIKGGQGNTEAFF
.,TRBV10-3,TRBJ1-3,.,TGTGCCATCAGACCGGGACTCCCGGACACCATATATTTT,CAIRPGLPDTIYF
.,TRBV30,TRBJ2-2,TRBD1,TGTGCCCGAAGGAAGACAGGGGGAGGGACCGGGGAGCTGTTTTTT,CARRKTGGGTGELFF
once,TRBV30,TRBJ1-1,TRBD1,TGTGCCTGGAAAGTACGGGACAGTGTGAACACTGAAGCTTTCTTT,CAWKVRDSVNTEAFF